Shown below are 5 T cell receptor beta chains from a single sample sequenced in a study of blood T cell repertoires in COVID-19. The repertoire was sequenced with immunoSEQ multiplex PCR; TCRdb's copy has only in-frame clones and lacks some. The sample contains more than 12,000 clones, around 92% of which appear only once. The material sequenced was peripheral blood. Every receptor here comes from a human donor in a cohort sampled during active COVID-19.

V usage is TRBV5-8 and J usage is TRBJ1-1; 10 bases match TRBD1. CDR3 size: 18 residues. The germline V gene encodes CDR1 SGHTS and CDR2 YDEGEE. V lost 4 bases, J lost 1 base, and 13 bases stayed unmatched. As DNA, the CDR3 is TGTGCCAGCAGCGGACGGACAGGGGGACCGTCTAGGAACACTGAAGCTTTCTTT. The encoded protein is CASSGRTGGPSRNTEAFF.

The V gene is TRBV3-1 (or the pseudogene TRBV3-2), the J gene TRBJ2-6; D is ambiguous. V was shortened by 4 bases and J by 6 bases, with 16 bases between the two germline ends. The CDR3 is 16 residues long. The germline V gene has CDR1 LGHDT and CDR2 YNNKEL (reference sequence). The CDR3 region has the DNA TGTGCCAGCAGCCCGGCATCGTCAGGCCTGGCCAACGTCCTGACTTTC. It codes for CASSPASSGLANVLTF.

The chain joins TRBV15 to TRBJ1-3, with TRBD1 as a possible D gene (5 bases). V lost 5 bases and J lost 2, with 10 bases in between. This CDR3 has 14 residues. The germline V gene has CDR1 LNHNV and CDR2 YYDKDF (reference sequence). The CDR3 protein is CATSRGGAGNTIYF. Written as DNA, the CDR3 is TGTGCCACCAGCCGCGGGGGGGCTGGAAACACCATATATTTT.

This clone has only one observation. CDR3 protein: CASSQDRENSPLHF. CDR3 in DNA: TGCGCCAGCAGCCAAGACAGGGAAAATTCACCCCTCCACTTT. The chain employs TRBV4-1 and TRBJ1-6, with a weak D call TRBD1 (5 bases). In germline, CDR1 is MGHRA, CDR2 YSYEKL. V gave up 0 bases and J gave up 7 bases, with 7 bases separating them. The CDR3 extends over 14 amino acids.

This clone appeared a few times. The chain employs TRBV6-6 and TRBJ1-6, with 10 positions matching TRBD1. Germline V gene data show CDR1 as MNHNY and CDR2 as SVGAGI (reference sequence). The CDR3 runs 15 residues. V shed 4 bases and J 8 bases; nucleotides not matched to a gene: 5. The CDR3 DNA is TGTGCCAGCAGTTCAAGACAGGGGGCTTATTCACCCCTCCACTTT. Protein sequence: CASSSRQGAYSPLHF.